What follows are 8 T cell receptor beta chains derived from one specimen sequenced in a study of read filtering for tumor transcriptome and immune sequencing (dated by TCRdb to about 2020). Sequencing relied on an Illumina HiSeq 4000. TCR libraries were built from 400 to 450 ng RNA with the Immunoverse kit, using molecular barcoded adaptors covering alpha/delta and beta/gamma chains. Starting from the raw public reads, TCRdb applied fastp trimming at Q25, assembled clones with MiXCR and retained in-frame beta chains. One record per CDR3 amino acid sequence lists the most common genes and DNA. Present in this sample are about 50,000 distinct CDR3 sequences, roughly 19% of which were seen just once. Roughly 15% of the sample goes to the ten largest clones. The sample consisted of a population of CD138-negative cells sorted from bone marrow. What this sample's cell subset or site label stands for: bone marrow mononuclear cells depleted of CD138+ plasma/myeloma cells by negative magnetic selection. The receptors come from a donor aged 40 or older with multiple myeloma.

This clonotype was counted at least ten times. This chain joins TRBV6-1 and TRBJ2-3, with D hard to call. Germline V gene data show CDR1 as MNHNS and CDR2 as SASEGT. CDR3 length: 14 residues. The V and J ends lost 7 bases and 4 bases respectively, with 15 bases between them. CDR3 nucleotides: TGTGCCAGCATGATCGCCCGGTGGGCAGATACGCAGTATTTT. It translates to CASMIARWADTQYF.

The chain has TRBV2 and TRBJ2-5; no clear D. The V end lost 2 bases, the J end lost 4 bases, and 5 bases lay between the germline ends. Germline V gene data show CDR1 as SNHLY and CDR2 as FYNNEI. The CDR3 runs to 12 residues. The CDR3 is CASSEFGETQYF. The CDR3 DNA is TGTGCCAGCAGTGAATTTGGAGAGACCCAGTACTTC.

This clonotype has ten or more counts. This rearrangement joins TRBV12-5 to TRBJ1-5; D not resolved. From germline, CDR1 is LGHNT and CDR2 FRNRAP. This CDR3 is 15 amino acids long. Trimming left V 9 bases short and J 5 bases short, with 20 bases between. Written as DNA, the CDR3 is TGTGCTAGCTCCCCTGCCCTCGACCCAGATCAGCCCCAGCATTTT. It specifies CASSPALDPDQPQHF.

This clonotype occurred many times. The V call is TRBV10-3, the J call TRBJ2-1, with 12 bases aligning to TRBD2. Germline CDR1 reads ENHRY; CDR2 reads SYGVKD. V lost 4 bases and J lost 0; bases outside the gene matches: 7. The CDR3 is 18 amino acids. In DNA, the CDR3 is TGTGCCATCAGTGCCCGACTAGCGGGAGAAGGCTCCTACAATGAGCAGTTCTTC. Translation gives CAISARLAGEGSYNEQFF.

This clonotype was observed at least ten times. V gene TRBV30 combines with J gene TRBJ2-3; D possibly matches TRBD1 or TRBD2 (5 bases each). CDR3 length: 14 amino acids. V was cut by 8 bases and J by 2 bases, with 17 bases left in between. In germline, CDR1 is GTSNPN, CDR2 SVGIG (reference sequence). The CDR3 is CALQGTVATDTQYF. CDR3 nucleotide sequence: TGTGCCCTCCAAGGGACGGTAGCCACAGATACGCAGTATTTT.

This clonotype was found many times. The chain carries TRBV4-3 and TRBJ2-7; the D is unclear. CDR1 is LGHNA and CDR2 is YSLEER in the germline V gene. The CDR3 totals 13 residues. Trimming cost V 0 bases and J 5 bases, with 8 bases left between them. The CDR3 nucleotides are TGCGCCAGCAGCCAAGAAGGCTTGGACGAGCAGTACTTC. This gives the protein CASSQEGLDEQYF.

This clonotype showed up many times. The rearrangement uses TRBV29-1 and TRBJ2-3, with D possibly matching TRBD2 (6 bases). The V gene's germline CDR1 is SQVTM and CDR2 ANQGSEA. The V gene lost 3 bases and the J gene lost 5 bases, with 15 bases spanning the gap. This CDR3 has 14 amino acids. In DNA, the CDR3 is TGCAGCGTTGAGGTAGCGGCTAATGAAGATACGCAGTATTTT. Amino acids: CSVEVAANEDTQYF.

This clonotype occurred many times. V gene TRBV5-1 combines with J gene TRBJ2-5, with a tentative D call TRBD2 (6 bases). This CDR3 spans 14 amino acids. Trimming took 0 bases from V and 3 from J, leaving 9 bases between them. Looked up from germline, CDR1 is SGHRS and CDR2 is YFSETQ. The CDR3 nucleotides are TGCGCCAGCAGCTTGGCCGGGGGTGAAGAGACCCAGTACTTC. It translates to CASSLAGGEETQYF.